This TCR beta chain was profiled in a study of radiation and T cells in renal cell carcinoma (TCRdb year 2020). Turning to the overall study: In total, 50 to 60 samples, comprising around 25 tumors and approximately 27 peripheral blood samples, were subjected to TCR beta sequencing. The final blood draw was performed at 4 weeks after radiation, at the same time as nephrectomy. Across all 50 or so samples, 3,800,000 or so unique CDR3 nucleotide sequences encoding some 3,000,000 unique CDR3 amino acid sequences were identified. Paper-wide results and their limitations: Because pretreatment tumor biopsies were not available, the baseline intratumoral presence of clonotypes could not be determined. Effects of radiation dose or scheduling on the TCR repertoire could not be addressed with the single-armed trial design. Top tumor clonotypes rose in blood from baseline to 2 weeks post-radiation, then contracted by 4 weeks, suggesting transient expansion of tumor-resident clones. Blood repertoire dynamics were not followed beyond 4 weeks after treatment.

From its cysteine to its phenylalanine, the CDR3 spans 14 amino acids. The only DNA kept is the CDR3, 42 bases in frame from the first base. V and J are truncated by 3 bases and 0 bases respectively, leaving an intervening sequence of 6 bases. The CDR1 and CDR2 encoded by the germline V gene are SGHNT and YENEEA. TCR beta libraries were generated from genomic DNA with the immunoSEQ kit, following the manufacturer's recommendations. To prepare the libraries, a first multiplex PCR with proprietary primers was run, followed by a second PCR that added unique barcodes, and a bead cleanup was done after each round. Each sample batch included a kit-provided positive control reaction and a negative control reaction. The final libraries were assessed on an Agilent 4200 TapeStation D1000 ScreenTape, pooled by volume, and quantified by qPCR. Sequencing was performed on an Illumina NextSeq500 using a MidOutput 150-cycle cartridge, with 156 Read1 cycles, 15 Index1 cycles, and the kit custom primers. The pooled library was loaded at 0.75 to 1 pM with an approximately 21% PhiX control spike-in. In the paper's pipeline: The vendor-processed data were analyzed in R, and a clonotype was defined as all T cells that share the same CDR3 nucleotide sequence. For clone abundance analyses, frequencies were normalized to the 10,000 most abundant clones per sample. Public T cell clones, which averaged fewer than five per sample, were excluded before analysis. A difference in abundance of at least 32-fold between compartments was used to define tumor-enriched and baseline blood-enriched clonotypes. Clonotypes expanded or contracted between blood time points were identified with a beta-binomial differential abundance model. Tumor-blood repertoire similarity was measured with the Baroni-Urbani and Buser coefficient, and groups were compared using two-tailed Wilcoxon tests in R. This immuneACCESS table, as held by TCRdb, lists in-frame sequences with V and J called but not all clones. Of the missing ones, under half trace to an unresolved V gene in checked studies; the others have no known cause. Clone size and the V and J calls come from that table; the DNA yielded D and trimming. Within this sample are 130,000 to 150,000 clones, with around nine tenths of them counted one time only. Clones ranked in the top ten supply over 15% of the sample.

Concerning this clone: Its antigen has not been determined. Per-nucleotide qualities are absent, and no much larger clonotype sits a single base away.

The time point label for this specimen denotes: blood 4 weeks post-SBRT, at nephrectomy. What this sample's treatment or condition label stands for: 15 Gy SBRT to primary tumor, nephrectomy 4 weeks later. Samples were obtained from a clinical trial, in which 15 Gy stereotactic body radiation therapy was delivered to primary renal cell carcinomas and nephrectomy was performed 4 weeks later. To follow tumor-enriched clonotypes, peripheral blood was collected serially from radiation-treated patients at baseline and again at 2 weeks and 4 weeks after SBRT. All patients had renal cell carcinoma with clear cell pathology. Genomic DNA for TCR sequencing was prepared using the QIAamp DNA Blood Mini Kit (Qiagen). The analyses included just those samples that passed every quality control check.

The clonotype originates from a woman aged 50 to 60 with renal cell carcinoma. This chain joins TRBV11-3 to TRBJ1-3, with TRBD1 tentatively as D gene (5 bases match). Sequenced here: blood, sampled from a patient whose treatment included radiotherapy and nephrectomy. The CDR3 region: CASSFDSSGNTIYF. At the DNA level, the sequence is TGTGCCAGCAGCTTCGACAGCTCTGGAAACACCATATATTTT.